This TCR beta chain was sequenced for a study of blood T cells in healthy people across ages. General study findings and limits: Significant beta diversity loss was already apparent by age approximately 40, declining roughly linearly. The long-lived group displayed more naive CD4+ cells, plus higher diversity, than the aged donors did.

On this clonotype: Its antigen remains unidentified.

It was with a sample-barcoded 5' primer and a J-beta primer mix that a second PCR of roughly 7 to 12 cycles was run. Researchers report that a template-switch adaptor with 12 random nucleotides tagged each cDNA molecule. TCRdb called the 5' RACE reads again in MiXCR, with one record for every CDR3 protein. The sample consists of over 1,500,000 distinct CDR3 sequences, about two fifths of them appearing once. The sample was blood. This clonotype originated in a human donor in good health.

The CDR3 loop reads CASSLGAGDRNEQFF. In nucleotides, the CDR3 is TGTGCCAGCAGTTTAGGGGCAGGGGACCGCAATGAGCAGTTCTTC. The gene calls are TRBV6-1 and TRBJ2-1, with D possibly matching TRBD1 (6 bases). Trimming left V 5 bases short and J 6 bases short, with 17 bases between. CDR1 is MNHNS and CDR2 is SASEGT in the germline V gene. The CDR3 covers 15 residues.